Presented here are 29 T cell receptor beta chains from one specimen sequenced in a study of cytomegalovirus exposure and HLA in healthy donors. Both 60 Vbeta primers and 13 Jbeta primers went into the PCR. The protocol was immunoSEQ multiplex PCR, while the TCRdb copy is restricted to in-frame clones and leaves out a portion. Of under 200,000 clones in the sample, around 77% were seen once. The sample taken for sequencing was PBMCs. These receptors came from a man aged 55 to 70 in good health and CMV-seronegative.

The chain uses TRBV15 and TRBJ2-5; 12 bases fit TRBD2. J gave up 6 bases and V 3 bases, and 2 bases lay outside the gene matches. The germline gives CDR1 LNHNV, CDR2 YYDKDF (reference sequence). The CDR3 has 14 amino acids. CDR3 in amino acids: CATSRTSGRQTQYF. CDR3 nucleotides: TGTGCCACCAGCAGGACTAGCGGGAGACAGACCCAGTACTTC. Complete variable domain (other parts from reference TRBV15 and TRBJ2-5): DAMVIQNPRYQVTQFGKPVTLSCSQTLNHNVMYWYQQKSSQAPKLLFHYYDKDFNNEADTPDNFQSRRPNTSFCFLDIRSPGLGDTAMYLCATSRTSGRQTQYFGPGTRLLVL.

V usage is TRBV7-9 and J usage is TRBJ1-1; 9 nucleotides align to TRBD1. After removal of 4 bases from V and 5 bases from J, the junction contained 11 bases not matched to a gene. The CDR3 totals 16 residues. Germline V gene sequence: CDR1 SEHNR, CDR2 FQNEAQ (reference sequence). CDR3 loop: CASSSSYRGLRTEAFF. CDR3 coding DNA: TGTGCCAGCAGCTCGAGCTACAGGGGGCTCAGGACTGAAGCTTTCTTT.

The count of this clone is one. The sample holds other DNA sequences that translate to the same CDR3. The CDR3, as DNA: TGTGCCAGCAGTTACAAGGGGTGGGGCTACACCTTC. Translation gives CASSYKGWGYTF. This rearrangement joins TRBV6-5 to TRBJ1-2, with a possible D match to TRBD1 (5 bases). Germline values: CDR1 MNHEY, CDR2 SVGAGI. The CDR3 contains 12 residues. The V end was cut by 2 bases, the J end by 8 bases, with 9 bases between.

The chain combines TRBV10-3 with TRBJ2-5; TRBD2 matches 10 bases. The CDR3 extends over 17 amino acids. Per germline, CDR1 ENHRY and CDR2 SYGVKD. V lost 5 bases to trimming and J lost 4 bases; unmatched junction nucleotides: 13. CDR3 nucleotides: TGTGCCATCAGTCCCACACGACTAGCGGGTGGAAGAGAGACCCAGTACTTC. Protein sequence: CAISPTRLAGGRETQYF.

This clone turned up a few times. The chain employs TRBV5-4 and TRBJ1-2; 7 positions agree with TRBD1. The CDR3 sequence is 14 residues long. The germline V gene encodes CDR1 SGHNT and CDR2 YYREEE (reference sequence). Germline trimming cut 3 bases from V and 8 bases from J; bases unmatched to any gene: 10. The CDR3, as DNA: TGTGCCAGCAGCTCTTACAGGGGATTGGAGGGCTACACCTTC. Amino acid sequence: CASSSYRGLEGYTF.

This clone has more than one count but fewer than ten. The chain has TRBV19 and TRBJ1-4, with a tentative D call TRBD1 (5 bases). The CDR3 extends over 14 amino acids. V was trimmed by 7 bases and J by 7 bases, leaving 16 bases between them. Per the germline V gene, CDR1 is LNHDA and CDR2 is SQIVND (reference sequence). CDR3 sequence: CASTGRQRGEKLFF. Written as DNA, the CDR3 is TGTGCCAGTACCGGAAGACAGCGTGGTGAAAAACTGTTTTTT.

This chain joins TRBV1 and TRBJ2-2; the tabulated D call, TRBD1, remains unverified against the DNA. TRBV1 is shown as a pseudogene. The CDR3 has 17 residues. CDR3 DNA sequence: TGCACCAGCAGCCAAGATGCGCAGGGGCGAGTCGCCGGGGAGCTGTTTTTT. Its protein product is CTSSQDAQGRVAGELFF.

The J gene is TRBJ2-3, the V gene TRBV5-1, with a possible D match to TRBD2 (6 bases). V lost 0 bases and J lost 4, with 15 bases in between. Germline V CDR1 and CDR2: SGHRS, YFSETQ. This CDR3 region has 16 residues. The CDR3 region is CASSLDYGGSADTQYF. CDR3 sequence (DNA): TGCGCCAGCAGCTTGGATTACGGGGGATCGGCAGATACGCAGTATTTT.

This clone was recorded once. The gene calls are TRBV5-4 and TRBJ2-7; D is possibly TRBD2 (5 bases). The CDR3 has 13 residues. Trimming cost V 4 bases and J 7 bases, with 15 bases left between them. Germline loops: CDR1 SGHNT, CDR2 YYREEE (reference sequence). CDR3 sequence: CASSPGGPGEQYF. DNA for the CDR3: TGTGCCAGCAGCCCCGGAGGCCCGGGGGAGCAGTACTTC.

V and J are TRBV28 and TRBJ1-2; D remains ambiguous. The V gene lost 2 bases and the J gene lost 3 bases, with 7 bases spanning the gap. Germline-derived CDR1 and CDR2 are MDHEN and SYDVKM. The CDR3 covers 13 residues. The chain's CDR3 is CASSLSSYYGYTF. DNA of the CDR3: TGTGCCAGCAGTTTAAGTAGCTACTATGGCTACACCTTC.

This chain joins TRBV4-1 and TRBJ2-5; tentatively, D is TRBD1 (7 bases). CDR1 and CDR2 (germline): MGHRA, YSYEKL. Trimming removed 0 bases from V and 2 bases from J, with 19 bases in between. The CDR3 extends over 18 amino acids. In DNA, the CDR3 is TGCGCCAGCAGCCAAGAGGGGGGACAGTTAACGGGTCAAGAGACCCAGTACTTC. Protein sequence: CASSQEGGQLTGQETQYF.

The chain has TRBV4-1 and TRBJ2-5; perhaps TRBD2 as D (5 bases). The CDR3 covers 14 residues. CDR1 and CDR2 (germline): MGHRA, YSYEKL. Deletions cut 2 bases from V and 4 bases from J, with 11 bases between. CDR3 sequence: CASSQTLRGETQYF. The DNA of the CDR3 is TGCGCCAGCAGCCAAACACTTCGGGGAGAGACCCAGTACTTC.

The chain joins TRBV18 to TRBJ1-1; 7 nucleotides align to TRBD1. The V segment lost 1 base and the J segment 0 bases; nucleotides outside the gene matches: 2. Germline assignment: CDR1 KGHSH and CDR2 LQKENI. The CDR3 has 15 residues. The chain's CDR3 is CASSPLTGMNTEAFF. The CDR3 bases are TGTGCCAGCTCACCACTGACAGGGATGAACACTGAAGCTTTCTTT.

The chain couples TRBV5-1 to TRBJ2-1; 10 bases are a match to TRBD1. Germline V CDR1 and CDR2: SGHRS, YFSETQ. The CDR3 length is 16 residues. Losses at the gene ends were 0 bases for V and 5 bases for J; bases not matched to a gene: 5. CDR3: CASSLGSGTGDNEQFF. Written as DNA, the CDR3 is TGCGCCAGCAGCTTGGGTTCCGGGACAGGGGACAATGAGCAGTTCTTC.

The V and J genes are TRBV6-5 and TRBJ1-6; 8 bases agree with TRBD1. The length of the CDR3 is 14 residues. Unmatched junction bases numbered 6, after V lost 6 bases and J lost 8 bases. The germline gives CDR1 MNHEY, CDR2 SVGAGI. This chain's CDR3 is CASSLTGGDSPLHF. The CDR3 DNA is TGTGCCAGCAGCTTAACAGGGGGTGATTCACCCCTCCACTTT.

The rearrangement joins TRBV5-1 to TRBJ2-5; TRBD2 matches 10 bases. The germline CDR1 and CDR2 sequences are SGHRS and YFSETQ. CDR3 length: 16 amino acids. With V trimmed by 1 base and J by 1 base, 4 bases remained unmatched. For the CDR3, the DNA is TGCGCCAGCAGCTTGACGGCTAGCGGGGGCCAAGAGACCCAGTACTTC. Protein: CASSLTASGGQETQYF. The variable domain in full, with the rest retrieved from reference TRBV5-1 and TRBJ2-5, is KAGVTQTPRYLIKTRGQQVTLSCSPISGHRSVSWYQQTPGQGLQFLFEYFSETQRNKGNFPGRFSGRQFSNSRSEMNVSTLELGDSALYLCASSLTASGGQETQYFGPGTRLLVL.

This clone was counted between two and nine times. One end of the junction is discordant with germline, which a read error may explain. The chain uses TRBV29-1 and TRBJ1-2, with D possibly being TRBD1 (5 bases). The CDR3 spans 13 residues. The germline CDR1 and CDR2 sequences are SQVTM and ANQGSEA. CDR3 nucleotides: TGCAGCGCAACCCCCGTGACAGCCTCGGAATACCCCTTC. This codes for CSATPVTASEYPF.

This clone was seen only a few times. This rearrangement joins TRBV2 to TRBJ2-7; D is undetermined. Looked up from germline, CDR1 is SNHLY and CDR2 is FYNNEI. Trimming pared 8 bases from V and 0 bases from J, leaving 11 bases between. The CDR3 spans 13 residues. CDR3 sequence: CASVPPSSYEQYF. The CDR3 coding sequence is TGTGCCAGCGTACCTCCGAGCTCCTACGAGCAGTACTTC.

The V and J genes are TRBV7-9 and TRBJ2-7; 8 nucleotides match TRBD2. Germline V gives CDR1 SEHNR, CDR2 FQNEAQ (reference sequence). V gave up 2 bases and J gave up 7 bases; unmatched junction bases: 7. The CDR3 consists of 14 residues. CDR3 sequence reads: CASSLPGGGSEQYF. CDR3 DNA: TGTGCCAGCAGCTTACCCGGGGGGGGGAGTGAGCAGTACTTC.

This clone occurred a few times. The CDR3 loop is CASSPGGYSNYGYTF. As DNA, the CDR3 is TGTGCCAGCAGCCCCGGGGGATACTCTAACTATGGCTACACCTTC. The chain has TRBV7-8 and TRBJ1-2, with a weak D call TRBD1 (5 bases). Germline loops: CDR1 SGHVS, CDR2 FQNEAQ. V was clipped by 5 bases and J by 0 bases, with 13 bases between them. This CDR3 is 15 amino acids long.

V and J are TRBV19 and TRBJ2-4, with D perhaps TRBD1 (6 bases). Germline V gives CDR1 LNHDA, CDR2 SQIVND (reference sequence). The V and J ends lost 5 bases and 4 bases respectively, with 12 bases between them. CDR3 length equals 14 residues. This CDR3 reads CASSFGQTKNIQYF. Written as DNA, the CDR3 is TGTGCCAGTAGTTTCGGACAGACGAAAAACATTCAGTACTTC. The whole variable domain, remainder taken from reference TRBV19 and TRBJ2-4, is DGGITQSPKYLFRKEGQNVTLSCEQNLNHDAMYWYRQDPGQGLRLIYYSQIVNDFQKGDIAEGYSVSREKKESFPLTVTSAQKNPTAFYLCASSFGQTKNIQYFGAGTRLSVL.

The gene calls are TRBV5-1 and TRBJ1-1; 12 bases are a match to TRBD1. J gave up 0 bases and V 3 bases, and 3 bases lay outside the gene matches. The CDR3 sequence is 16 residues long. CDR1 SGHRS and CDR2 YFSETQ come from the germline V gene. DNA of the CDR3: TGCGCCAGCAGCTCGGGACAGGGGGCTGTGAACACTGAAGCTTTCTTT. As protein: CASSSGQGAVNTEAFF.

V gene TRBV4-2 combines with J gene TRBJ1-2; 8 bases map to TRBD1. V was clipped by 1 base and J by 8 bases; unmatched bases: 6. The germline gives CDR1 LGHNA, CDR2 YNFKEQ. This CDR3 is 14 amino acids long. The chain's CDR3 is CASSQGDRSGGYTF. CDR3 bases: TGTGCCAGCAGCCAAGGGGACAGGTCGGGGGGCTACACCTTC.

The CDR3: CAISEAGDNSPLHF. The CDR3 nucleotides are TGTGCCATCAGTGAAGCAGGGGATAATTCACCCCTCCACTTT. This sequence joins TRBV10-3 and TRBJ1-6; weak D call: TRBD1 (6 bases). The CDR3 consists of 14 residues. Germline assignment: CDR1 ENHRY and CDR2 SYGVKD. Trimming cost V 3 bases and J 5 bases, with 8 bases left between them.

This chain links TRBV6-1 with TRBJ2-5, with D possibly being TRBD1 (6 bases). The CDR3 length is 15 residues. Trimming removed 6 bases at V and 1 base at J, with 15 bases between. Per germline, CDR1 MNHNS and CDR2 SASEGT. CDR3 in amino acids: CASSGQILVQETQYF. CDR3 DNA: TGTGCCAGCAGCGGACAGATTTTGGTCCAAGAGACCCAGTACTTC.

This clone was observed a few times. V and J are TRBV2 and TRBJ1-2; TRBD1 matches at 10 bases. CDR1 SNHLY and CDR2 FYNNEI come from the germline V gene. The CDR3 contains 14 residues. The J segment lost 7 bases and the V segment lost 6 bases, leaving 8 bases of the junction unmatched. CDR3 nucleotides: TGTGCCAGCAGCTCCGGGACAGGGGTAGTTGGCTACACCTTC. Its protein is CASSSGTGVVGYTF. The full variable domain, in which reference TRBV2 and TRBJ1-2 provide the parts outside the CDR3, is EPEVTQTPSHQVTQMGQEVILRCVPISNHLYFYWYRQILGQKVEFLVSFYNNEISEKSEIFDDQFSVERPDGSNFTLKIRSTKLEDSAMYFCASSSGTGVVGYTFGSGTRLTVV.

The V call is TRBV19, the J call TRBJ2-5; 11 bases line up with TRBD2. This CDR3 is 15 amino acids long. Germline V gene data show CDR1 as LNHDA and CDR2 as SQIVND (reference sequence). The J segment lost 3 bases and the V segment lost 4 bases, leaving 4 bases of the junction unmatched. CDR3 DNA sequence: TGTGCCAGTAGTACCGGGACTAGCGGTAAAGAGACCCAGTACTTC. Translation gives CASSTGTSGKETQYF.

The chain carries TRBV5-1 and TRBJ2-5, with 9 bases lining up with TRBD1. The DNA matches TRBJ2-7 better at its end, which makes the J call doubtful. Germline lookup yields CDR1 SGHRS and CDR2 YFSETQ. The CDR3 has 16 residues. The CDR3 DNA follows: TGCGCCAGCAGCTTGGCCTCGGACAGGGGTGTATACGAGCAGTACTTC. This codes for CASSLASDRGVYEQYF.

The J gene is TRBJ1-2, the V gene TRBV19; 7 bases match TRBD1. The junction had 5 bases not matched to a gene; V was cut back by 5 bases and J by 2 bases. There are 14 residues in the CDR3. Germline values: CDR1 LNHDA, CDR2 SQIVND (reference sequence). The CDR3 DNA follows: TGTGCCAGTAGTCCCCTCAGGGGGAACTATGGCTACACCTTC. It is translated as CASSPLRGNYGYTF. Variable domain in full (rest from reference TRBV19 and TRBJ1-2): DGGITQSPKYLFRKEGQNVTLSCEQNLNHDAMYWYRQDPGQGLRLIYYSQIVNDFQKGDIAEGYSVSREKKESFPLTVTSAQKNPTAFYLCASSPLRGNYGYTFGSGTRLTVV.